The 23 T cell receptor beta chains below were found in one sample sequenced in a study of PD-1 blockade in classical Hodgkin lymphoma. Time point noted: cycle 4 day 1 (C4D1), after less than 7 weeks of nivolumab. The patients all showed relapse after autologous stem cell transplantation, while their brentuximab vedotin exposure varied. TCRdb's table, derived via immunoSEQ multiplex PCR, lists solely in-frame clones and lacks some. Found here are approximately 20,000 clones, more than 75% of them singletons; the top ten hold roughly 40%. The material sequenced was peripheral blood mononuclear cells (PBMCs), taken before the fourth cycle of nivolumab. The receptors derive from a human donor with classical Hodgkin lymphoma.

The chain has TRBV5-1 and TRBJ2-5; D unclear. The CDR3 length is 11 residues. Germline CDR1 and CDR2: SGHRS and YFSETQ. Trimming removed 2 bases at V and 6 bases at J, with 5 bases between. The CDR3 region is CASSFDKTQYF. The CDR3 DNA is TGCGCCAGCAGCTTTGATAAGACCCAGTACTTC.

The chain carries TRBV9 and TRBJ2-7; 7 nucleotides line up with TRBD1. The germline gives CDR1 SGDLS, CDR2 YYNGEE. J gave up 6 bases and V 4 bases, and 13 bases lay outside the gene matches. This CDR3 has 15 amino acids. CDR3 protein: CASSPALNRGPEQYF. CDR3 nucleotides: TGTGCCAGCAGCCCCGCCTTAAACAGGGGACCCGAGCAGTACTTC.

The V gene is TRBV7-2, the J gene TRBJ1-1; TRBD1 aligns across 8 bases. V gave up 6 bases and J gave up 1 base; unmatched junction bases: 4. CDR1 and CDR2 from the germline V gene are SGHTA and FQGNSA. The CDR3 is 14 amino acids. The DNA for the CDR3 is TGTGCCAGCAGTCCTGACAGGGGGAACACTGAAGCTTTCTTT. Amino acids: CASSPDRGNTEAFF.

The chain recombines TRBV18 with TRBJ1-3; D might be TRBD1 (6 bases). Trimming cost V 8 bases and J 1 base, with 9 bases left between them. CDR3 length: 13 residues. Germline V gives CDR1 KGHSH, CDR2 LQKENI. CDR3 in amino acids: CASAQGSGNTIYF. CDR3 DNA sequence: TGTGCCAGCGCACAGGGATCTGGAAACACCATATATTTT.

This sequence joins TRBV15 and TRBJ2-2, with unresolved D. CDR3 length: 14 residues. Germline-derived CDR1 and CDR2 are LNHNV and YYDKDF (reference sequence). Trimming removed 0 bases from V and 4 bases from J, with 6 bases in between. CDR3 amino acids: CATSRDITTGELFF. CDR3 DNA sequence: TGTGCCACCAGCAGAGATATTACCACCGGGGAGCTGTTTTTT.

J is TRBJ2-2 and V is TRBV19, with D tentatively TRBD2 (5 bases). The germline V gene has CDR1 LNHDA and CDR2 SQIVND (reference sequence). There are 14 residues in the CDR3. V gave up 3 bases and J gave up 7 bases, with 12 bases separating them. In DNA, the CDR3 is TGTGCCAGTAGTATGTGGGAGCAAGGCGGGGAGCTGTTTTTT. It encodes CASSMWEQGGELFF.

Judged by abundance, this clone is medium-sized. The chain is built from TRBV11-2 and TRBJ1-2; maybe TRBD1 (5 bases). V was trimmed by 3 bases and J by 5 bases, leaving 10 bases between them. CDR3 length: 13 residues. The V gene's germline CDR1 is SGHAT and CDR2 FQNNGV. CDR3 sequence: CASSFREGYGYTF. The CDR3 nucleotides read TGTGCCAGCAGCTTCAGGGAGGGGTATGGCTACACCTTC.

The chain links TRBV13 to TRBJ2-5, with 7 bases identical to TRBD1. CDR3 length equals 16 residues. Germline CDR1 PRHDT, CDR2 FYEKMQ (reference sequence). V shed 4 bases, J shed 3 bases, and the junction held 11 bases outside the gene matches. The chain's CDR3 is CASSSRQGGEEETQYF. The CDR3 DNA reads as TGTGCCAGCAGCTCTCGACAGGGTGGGGAAGAAGAGACCCAGTACTTC.

V gene TRBV6-1 combines with J gene TRBJ1-1; possibly TRBD1 for D (6 bases). Germline CDR1 is MNHNS and CDR2 is SASEGT. This CDR3 has 12 amino acids. Trimming removed 2 bases from V and 8 bases from J, with 9 bases in between. DNA for the CDR3: TGTGCCAGCAGTGAATCGGGGGGCGAAGCTTTCTTT. Translation gives CASSESGGEAFF.

V and J are TRBV10-3 and TRBJ1-3; unclear D gene. The V gene lost 4 bases and the J gene lost 3 bases, with 16 bases spanning the gap. The V gene's germline CDR1 is ENHRY and CDR2 SYGVKD. The CDR3 extends over 16 amino acids. The CDR3 sequence is CAISGKGGVGGNTIYF. The CDR3 DNA is TGTGCCATCAGTGGAAAAGGCGGGGTCGGTGGAAACACCATATATTTT.

This chain joins TRBV15 and TRBJ2-3; 13 nucleotides match TRBD2. The ends lost 1 base at V and 10 bases at J; junction bases unmatched: 5. Germline CDR1 reads LNHNV; CDR2 reads YYDKDF (reference sequence). This CDR3 has 15 residues. This chain's CDR3 is CATSRGRTSGSAQYF. Written as DNA, the CDR3 is TGTGCCACCAGCAGAGGCCGGACTAGCGGGAGTGCGCAGTATTTT.

This clone was recorded a few times. This sequence joins TRBV28 and TRBJ2-7; 9 positions match TRBD2. The CDR3 is made up of 14 amino acids. Looked up from germline, CDR1 is MDHEN and CDR2 is SYDVKM. V was clipped by 5 bases and J by 4 bases; unmatched bases: 6. CDR3 nucleotide sequence: TGTGCCAGCAGTCCAGCGGGAGGTGGGTACGAGCAGTACTTC. This translates into CASSPAGGGYEQYF.

The chain uses TRBV7-9 and TRBJ1-1; 7 nucleotides agree with TRBD1. The germline CDR1 and CDR2 sequences are SEHNR and FQNEAQ (reference sequence). This CDR3 has 13 amino acids. Losses at the gene ends were 10 bases for V and 4 bases for J; bases not matched to a gene: 9. The CDR3 DNA reads TGTGCCACAAGGGGGCTGTATTTCACTGAAGCTTTCTTT. Amino acids: CATRGLYFTEAFF.

The chain employs TRBV5-1 and TRBJ2-7; 11 nucleotides line up with TRBD2. With V trimmed by 4 bases and J by 2 bases, 5 bases remained unmatched. Germline CDR1 reads SGHRS; CDR2 reads YFSETQ. The CDR3 extends over 15 amino acids. The CDR3 reads CASSAGTSGPYEQYF. The CDR3 coding sequence is TGCGCCAGCAGCGCCGGGACTAGCGGCCCCTACGAGCAGTACTTC.

Here the CDR3 DNA reads TGTGCCAGCAGTGAGGGAAATAACTATGGCTACACCTTC. The encoded protein is CASSEGNNYGYTF. V usage is TRBV27 and J usage is TRBJ1-2; no reliable D call. V was shortened by 5 bases and J by 1 base, with 8 bases between the two germline ends. Looked up from germline, CDR1 is MNHEY and CDR2 is SMNVEV (reference sequence). This CDR3 comprises 13 residues.

The CDR3 DNA follows: TGTGCCACCAGCAGAGATAATGCCTACGAGCAGTACTTC. Protein sequence: CATSRDNAYEQYF. This chain joins TRBV15 and TRBJ2-7; D not certain. In germline, CDR1 is LNHNV, CDR2 YYDKDF (reference sequence). The V and J ends lost 0 bases and 2 bases respectively, with 5 bases between them. The CDR3 extends over 13 amino acids.

The chain joins TRBV27 to TRBJ1-1; D remains unclear. Trimming took off 5 bases at V and 8 bases at J, with 9 bases between the two ends. CDR1 is MNHEY, CDR2 SMNVEV, per germline (reference sequence). This CDR3 has 11 amino acids. The CDR3 DNA reads as TGTGCCAGCAGTCGGGCAGGCGAAGCTTTCTTT. Its translation is CASSRAGEAFF.

The CDR3 loop reads CASTVNYGYTF. In DNA form, the CDR3 reads TGTGCCAGCACAGTGAACTATGGCTACACCTTC. The chain has TRBV6-1 and TRBJ1-2, with unresolved D. Looked up from germline, CDR1 is MNHNS and CDR2 is SASEGT. The CDR3 runs to 11 residues. Deletions cut 7 bases from V and 2 bases from J, with 5 bases between.

V gene TRBV19 combines with J gene TRBJ1-1; tentatively, D is TRBD1 (5 bases). The CDR3 sequence is 14 residues long. The germline V and J ends were trimmed by 5 bases and 0 bases, with 10 bases remaining between them. Germline V gene lookup returns CDR1 LNHDA and CDR2 SQIVND (reference sequence). The CDR3, as DNA: TGTGCCAGTAGTTGGACACGGGTGAACACTGAAGCTTTCTTT. Its protein is CASSWTRVNTEAFF.

This chain joins TRBV6-1 and TRBJ2-7; no definite D call. V was trimmed by 5 bases and J by 2 bases, leaving 4 bases between them. In germline, CDR1 is MNHNS, CDR2 SASEGT. CDR3 length equals 11 residues. CDR3 nucleotides: TGTGCCAGCAGTACCCCCTACGAGCAGTACTTC. Translated: CASSTPYEQYF.

V and J are TRBV6-1 and TRBJ1-5; no firm D call. Germline CDR1 is MNHNS and CDR2 is SASEGT. CDR3 length equals 15 residues. V lost 2 bases and J lost 1, with 9 bases in between. CDR3 sequence (DNA): TGTGCCAGCAGTGAACCGGGATCAAGCAATCAGCCCCAGCATTTT. It yields the protein CASSEPGSSNQPQHF.

V gene TRBV7-2 combines with J gene TRBJ2-5; D remains unclear. In germline, CDR1 is SGHTA, CDR2 FQGNSA. Trimming left V 5 bases short and J 5 bases short, with 9 bases between. This CDR3 comprises 12 residues. The CDR3 DNA is TGTGCCAGCAGCCACAGAAGGGAGACCCAGTACTTC. It yields the protein CASSHRRETQYF.

The chain has TRBV2 and TRBJ2-1; 8 bases line up with TRBD2. Germline V lookup: CDR1 SNHLY, CDR2 FYNNEI. The CDR3 covers 15 residues. The V gene end was trimmed by 4 bases and the J gene end by 4 bases; junction bases not matched to a gene: 6. The CDR3 DNA reads as TGTGCCAGCAGTGTAGGCGGGGGGCCATACAATGAGCAGTTCTTC. Translating gives CASSVGGGPYNEQFF.